A selection of T cell receptor beta chains follows, all from one sample in a study of cytomegalovirus exposure and HLA in healthy donors. TCRdb's copy holds only in-frame clones and misses some; the assay was immunoSEQ multiplex PCR. The profile shows about 130,000 clones, around four fifths of them singletons. The material sequenced was PBMCs. Receptors were obtained from a man between 35 and 55 years old in good health and CMV-seronegative. CDR3s include the opening cysteine and the closing phenylalanine or tryptophan. A D gene is named only where the DNA matches it firmly. The size field is filled for only some rows; it gives once, few, many or a size class.

TRBJ2-5 | few | TRBV4-1 | NA | CASSQDATDQETQYF | TGCGCCAGCAGCCAAGACGCAACAGACCAAGAGACCCAGTACTTC
TRBJ2-1 | NA | TRBV9 | NA | CASSPRETIYNEQFF | TGTGCCAGCAGCCCCCGGGAGACTATCTACAATGAGCAGTTCTTC
TRBJ2-3 | NA | TRBV11-3 | NA | CASSFRTGADTQYF | TGTGCCAGCAGCTTCCGAACCGGGGCAGATACGCAGTATTTT
TRBJ2-2 | NA | TRBV11-2 | TRBD1 | CASSLGQGSGELFF | TGTGCCAGCAGCTTGGGACAGGGCAGCGGGGAGCTGTTTTTT
TRBJ2-1 | once | TRBV6-5 | TRBD1 | CASTGAAYNEQFF | TGTGCCAGTACAGGGGCCGCCTACAATGAGCAGTTCTTC
TRBJ2-7 | NA | TRBV7-9 | NA | CASSLQYEQYF | TGTGCCAGCAGCTTGCAGTACGAGCAGTACTTC
TRBJ2-2 | NA | TRBV27 | NA | CASSLYITGELFF | TGTGCCAGCAGTTTATACATCACAGGGGAGCTGTTTTTT
TRBJ2-3 | few | TRBV6-4 | TRBD2 | CASSVLAGDSDTQYF | TGTGCCAGCAGTGTGCTAGCGGGAGATAGTGATACGCAGTATTTT
TRBJ2-2 | NA | TRBV27 | TRBD2 | CASSPGLAGRRVNGELFF | TGTGCCAGCAGTCCGGGACTAGCGGGACGGAGGGTTAACGGGGAGCTGTTTTTT
TRBJ2-3 | once | TRBV7-9 | TRBD2 | CASSLKGLAGGPDTQYF | TGTGCCAGCAGCTTAAAGGGACTAGCGGGAGGGCCAGATACGCAGTATTTT
TRBJ2-7 | NA | TRBV5-1 | NA | CASSLQSNTGGNYEQYF | TGCGCCAGCAGCTTACAATCTAACACAGGAGGGAACTACGAGCAGTACTTC